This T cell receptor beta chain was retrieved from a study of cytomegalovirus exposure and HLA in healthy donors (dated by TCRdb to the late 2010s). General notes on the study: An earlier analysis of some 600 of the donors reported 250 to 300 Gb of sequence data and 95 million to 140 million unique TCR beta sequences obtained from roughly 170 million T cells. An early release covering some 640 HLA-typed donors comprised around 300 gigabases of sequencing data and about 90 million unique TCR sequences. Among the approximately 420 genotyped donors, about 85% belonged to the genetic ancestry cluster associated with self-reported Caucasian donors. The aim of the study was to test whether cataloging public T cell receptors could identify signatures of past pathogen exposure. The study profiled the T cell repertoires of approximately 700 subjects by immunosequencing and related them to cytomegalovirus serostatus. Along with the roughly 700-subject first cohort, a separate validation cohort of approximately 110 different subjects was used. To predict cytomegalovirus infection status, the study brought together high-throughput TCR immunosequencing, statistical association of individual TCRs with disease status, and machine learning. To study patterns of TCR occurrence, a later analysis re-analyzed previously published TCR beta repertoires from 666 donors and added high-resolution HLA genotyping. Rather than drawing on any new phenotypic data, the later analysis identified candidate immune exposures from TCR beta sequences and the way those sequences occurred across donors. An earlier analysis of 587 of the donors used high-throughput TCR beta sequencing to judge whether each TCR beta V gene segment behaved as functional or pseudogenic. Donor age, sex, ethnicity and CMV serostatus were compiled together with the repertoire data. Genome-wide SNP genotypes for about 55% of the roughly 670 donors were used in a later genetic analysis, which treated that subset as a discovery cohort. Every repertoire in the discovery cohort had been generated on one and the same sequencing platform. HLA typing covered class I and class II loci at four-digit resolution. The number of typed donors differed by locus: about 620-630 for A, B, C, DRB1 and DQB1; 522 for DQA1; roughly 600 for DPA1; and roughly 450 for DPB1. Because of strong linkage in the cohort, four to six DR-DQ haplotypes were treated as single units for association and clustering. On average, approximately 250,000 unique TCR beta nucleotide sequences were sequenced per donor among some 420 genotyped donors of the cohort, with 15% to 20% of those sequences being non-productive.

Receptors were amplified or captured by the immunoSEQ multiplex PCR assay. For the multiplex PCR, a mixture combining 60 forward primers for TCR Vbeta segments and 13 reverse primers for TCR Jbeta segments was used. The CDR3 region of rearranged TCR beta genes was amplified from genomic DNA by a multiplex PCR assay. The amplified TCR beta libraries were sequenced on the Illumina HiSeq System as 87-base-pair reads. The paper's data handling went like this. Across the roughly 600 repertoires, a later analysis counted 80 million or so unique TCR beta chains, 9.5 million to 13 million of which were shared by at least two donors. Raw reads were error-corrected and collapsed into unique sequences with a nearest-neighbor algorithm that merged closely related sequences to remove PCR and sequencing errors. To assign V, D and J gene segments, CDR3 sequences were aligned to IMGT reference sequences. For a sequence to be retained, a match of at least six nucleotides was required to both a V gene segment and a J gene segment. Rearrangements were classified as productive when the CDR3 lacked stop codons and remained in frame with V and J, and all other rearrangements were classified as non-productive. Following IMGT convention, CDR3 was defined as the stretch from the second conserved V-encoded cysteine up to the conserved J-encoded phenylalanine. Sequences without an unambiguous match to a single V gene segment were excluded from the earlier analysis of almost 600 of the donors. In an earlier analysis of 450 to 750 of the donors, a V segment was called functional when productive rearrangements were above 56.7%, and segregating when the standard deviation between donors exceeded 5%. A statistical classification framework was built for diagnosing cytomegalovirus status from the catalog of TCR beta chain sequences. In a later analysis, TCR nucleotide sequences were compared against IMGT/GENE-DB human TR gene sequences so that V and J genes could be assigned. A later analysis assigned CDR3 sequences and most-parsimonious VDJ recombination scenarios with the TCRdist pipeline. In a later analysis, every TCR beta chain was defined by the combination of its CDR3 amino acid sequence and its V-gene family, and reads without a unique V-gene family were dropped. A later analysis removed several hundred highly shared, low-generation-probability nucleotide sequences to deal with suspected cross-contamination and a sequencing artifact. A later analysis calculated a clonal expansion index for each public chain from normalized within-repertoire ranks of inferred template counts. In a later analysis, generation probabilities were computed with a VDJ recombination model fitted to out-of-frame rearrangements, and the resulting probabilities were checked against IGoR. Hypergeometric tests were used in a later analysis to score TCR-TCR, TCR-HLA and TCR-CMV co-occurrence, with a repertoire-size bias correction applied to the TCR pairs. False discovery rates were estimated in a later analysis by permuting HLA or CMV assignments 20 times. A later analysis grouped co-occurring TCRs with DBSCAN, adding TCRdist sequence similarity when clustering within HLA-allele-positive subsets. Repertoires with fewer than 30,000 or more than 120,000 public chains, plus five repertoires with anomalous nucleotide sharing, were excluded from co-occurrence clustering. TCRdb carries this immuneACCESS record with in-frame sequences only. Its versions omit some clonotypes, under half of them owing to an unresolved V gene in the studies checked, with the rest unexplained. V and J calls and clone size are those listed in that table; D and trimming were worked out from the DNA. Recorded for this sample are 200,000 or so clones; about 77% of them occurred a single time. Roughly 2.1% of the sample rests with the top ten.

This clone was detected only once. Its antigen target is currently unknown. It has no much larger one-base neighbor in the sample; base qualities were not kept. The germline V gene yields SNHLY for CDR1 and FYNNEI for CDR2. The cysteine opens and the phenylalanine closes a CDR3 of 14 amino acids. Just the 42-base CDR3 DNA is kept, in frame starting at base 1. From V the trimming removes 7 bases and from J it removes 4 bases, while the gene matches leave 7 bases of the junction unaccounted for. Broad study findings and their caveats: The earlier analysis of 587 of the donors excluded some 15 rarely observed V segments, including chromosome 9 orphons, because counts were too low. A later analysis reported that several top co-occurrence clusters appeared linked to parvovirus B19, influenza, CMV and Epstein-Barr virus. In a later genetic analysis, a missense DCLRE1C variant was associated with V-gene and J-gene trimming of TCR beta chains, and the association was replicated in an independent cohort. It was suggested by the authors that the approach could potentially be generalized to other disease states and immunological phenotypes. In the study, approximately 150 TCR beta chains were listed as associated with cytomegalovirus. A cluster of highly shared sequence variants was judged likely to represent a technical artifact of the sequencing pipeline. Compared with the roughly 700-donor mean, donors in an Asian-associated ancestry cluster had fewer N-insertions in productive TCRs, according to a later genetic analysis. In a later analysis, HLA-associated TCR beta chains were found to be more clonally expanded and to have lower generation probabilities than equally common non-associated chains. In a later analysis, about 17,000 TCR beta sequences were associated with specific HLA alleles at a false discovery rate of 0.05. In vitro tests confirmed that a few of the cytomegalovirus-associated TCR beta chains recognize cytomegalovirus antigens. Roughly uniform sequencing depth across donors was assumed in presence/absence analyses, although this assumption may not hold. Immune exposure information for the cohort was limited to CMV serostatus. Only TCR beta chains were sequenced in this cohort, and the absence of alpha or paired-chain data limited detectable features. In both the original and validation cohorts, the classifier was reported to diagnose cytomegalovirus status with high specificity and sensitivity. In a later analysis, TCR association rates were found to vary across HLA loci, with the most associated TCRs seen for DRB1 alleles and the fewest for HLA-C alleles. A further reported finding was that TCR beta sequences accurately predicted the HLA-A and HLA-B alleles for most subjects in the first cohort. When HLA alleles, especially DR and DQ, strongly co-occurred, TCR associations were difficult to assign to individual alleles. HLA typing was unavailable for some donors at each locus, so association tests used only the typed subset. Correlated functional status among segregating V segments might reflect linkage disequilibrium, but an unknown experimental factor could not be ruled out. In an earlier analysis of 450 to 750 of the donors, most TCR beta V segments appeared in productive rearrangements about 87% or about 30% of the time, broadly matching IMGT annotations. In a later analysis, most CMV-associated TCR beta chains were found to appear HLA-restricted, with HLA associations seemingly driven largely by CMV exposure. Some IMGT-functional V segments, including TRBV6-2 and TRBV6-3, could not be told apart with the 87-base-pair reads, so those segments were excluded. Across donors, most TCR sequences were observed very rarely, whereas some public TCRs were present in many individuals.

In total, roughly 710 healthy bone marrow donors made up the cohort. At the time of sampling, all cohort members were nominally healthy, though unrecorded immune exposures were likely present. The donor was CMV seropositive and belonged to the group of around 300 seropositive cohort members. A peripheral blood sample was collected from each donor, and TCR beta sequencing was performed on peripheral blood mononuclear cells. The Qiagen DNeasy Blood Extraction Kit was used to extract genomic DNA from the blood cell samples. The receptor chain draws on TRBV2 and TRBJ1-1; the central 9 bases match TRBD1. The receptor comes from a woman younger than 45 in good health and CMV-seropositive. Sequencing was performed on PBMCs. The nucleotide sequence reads TGTGCCAGCACCAGGACAGGGGAGGGCACTGAAGCTTTCTTT. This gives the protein CASTRTGEGTEAFF.